Only a few counts were recorded for the clone carrying this TCR beta chain. The antigen is undetermined. Method: immunoSEQ multiplex PCR; TCRdb's copy keeps in-frame clones and lacks some. The profile shows 75,000 to 95,000 clones, over 85% of them singletons. Unmatched junction bases numbered 8, after V lost 4 bases and J lost 5 bases. The CDR3 has 17 residues. In germline, CDR1 is PRHDT, CDR2 FYEKMQ (reference sequence). The data derive from a study of Tregs in tolerant kidney transplant recipients. Study-wide results and caveats: Biological reproducibility was not directly addressed, but technical replication error appeared minimal.

Unstimulated Tregs (CD4+CD25+CD127-) and CD4+CD25- non-Tregs were sorted from PBMCs. Source material: CD8+ T cells from blood. The chain joins TRBV13 to TRBJ2-5; 15 bases fit TRBD2. This receptor was identified in a human donor in good health. The CDR3 spells CASSSWTSGGAGETQYF. In nucleotides, the CDR3 is TGTGCCAGCAGCTCCTGGACTAGCGGGGGGGCCGGGGAGACCCAGTACTTC.